This T cell receptor beta chain emerged from a study of identical twins. J was trimmed by 6 bases and V by 6 bases; bases with no gene match: 3. The length of the CDR3 is 14 residues. Germline V lookup: CDR1 MDHEN, CDR2 SYDVKM. Carrying unique molecular identifiers, the cDNA also gained a universal primer site through template switching. TCRdb redid the calling of the 5' RACE reads with MiXCR, one entry per CDR3 protein. The sample yields around 280,000 distinct CDR3 sequences, approximately 8% seen once. This clonotype occurred a few times. These data were also reused for a study on yellow fever vaccine responses in identical twins.

The chain couples TRBV28 to TRBJ1-6, with 9 bases that match TRBD1. Sequenced: memory (CD45RO+) T cells sorted from blood. This TCR came from a woman between 18 and 30 years old in good health. The CDR3: CASRSGQGNSPLHF. For the CDR3, the DNA is TGTGCCAGCAGATCGGGACAGGGTAATTCACCCCTCCACTTT.